This T cell receptor (beta chain) is from a study of radiotherapy plus CTLA-4 blockade in lung cancer. Study-level background: Objective response rate was over 15%; disease control rate, around 30%.

Some clones are missing from TCRdb's copy, which holds only in-frame ones; the method was immunoSEQ multiplex PCR. The sample has about 13,000 clones, approximately 87% seen once; the top ten hold about an eighth. The ends were cut back, 4 bases at V and 6 bases at J, with 12 bases in the middle. The CDR3 is made up of 14 amino acids. CDR1 and CDR2 (germline): MNHNY, SVGAGI (reference sequence). This clonotype originated in a human donor with non-small cell lung cancer that progressed on radiotherapy plus ipilimumab. Some clones in this sample may be carry-over from other donors' samples. This specimen consisted of peripheral blood, obtained from a patient treated with radiotherapy plus ipilimumab. This chain links TRBV6-6 with TRBJ2-2; D possibly corresponds to TRBD2 (5 bases). The CDR3 nucleotides read TGTGCCAGCAGTTCGGGTGGAGGATCCGGGGAGCTGTTTTTT. This translates into CASSSGGGSGELFF.